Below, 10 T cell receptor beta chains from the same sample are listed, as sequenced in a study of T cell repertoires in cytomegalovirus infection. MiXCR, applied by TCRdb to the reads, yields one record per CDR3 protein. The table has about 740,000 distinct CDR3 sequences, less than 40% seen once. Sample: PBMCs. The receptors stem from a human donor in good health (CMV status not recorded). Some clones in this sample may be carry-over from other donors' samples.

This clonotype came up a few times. CDR3 region: CSAVLRTTVGYTF. The DNA for the CDR3 is TGCAGTGCTGTTCTAAGGACGACGGTCGGCTACACCTTC. The chain uses TRBV20-1 and TRBJ1-2; D call uncertain. This CDR3 has 13 amino acids. Trimming took off 5 bases at V and 8 bases at J, with 18 bases between the two ends. Germline assignment: CDR1 DFQATT and CDR2 SNEGSKA (reference sequence).

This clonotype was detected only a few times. The CDR3 nucleotides are TGTGCCAGCAGTTACGCTAGCGGGACAGACATTAGCTCCTACAATGAGCAGTTCTTC. Translating gives CASSYASGTDISSYNEQFF. The chain joins TRBV6-2 or TRBV6-3 to TRBJ2-1, with TRBD2 matching 9 bases. Germline V gene lookup returns CDR1 MNHEY and CDR2 SVGEGT. CDR3 length: 19 amino acids. With 2 bases clipped from V and 0 bases from J, the junction kept 11 bases outside the gene matches.

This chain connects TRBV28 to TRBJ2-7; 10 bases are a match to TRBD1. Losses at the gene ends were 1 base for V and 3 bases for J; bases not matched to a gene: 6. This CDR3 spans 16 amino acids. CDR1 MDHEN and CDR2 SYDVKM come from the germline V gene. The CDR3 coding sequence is TGTGCCAGCAGTTTATATCTCGGGACAGGGGTCTACGAGCAGTACTTC. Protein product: CASSLYLGTGVYEQYF.

This CDR3 reads CASRPTGENTEAFF. CDR3 bases: TGTGCCAGCAGGCCCACAGGGGAGAACACTGAAGCTTTCTTT. The chain carries TRBV28 and TRBJ1-1; 7 bases are shared with TRBD1. This CDR3 region has 14 residues. The V gene's germline CDR1 is MDHEN and CDR2 SYDVKM. Germline trimming cut 6 bases from V and 1 base from J; bases unmatched to any gene: 5.

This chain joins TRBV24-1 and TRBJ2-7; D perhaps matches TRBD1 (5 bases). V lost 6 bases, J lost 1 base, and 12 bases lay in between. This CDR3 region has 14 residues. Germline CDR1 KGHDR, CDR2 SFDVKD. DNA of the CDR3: TGTGCCACCAGTACAGGACCATCATCCTACGAGCAGTACTTC. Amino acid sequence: CATSTGPSSYEQYF.

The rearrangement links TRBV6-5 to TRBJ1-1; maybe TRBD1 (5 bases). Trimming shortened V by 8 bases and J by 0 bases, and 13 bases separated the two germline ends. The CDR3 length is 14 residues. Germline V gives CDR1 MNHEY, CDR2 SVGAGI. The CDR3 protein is CASGDGFMNTEAFF. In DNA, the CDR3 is TGTGCCAGCGGGGACGGATTTATGAACACTGAAGCTTTCTTT.

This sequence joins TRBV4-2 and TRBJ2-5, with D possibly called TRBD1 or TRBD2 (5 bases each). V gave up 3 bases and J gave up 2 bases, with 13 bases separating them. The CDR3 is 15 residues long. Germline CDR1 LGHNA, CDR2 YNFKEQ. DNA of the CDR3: TGTGCCAGCAGCCAGCCGGGGACGGCACAAGAGACCCAGTACTTC. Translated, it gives CASSQPGTAQETQYF.

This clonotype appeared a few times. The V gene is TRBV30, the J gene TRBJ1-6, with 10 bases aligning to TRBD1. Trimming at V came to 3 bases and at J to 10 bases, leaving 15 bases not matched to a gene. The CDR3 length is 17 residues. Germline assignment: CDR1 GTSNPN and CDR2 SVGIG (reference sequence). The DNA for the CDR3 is TGTGCCTGGAGCGCAACGCGGACAGGGGGGGGAGGATCACCCCTCCACTTT. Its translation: CAWSATRTGGGGSPLHF.

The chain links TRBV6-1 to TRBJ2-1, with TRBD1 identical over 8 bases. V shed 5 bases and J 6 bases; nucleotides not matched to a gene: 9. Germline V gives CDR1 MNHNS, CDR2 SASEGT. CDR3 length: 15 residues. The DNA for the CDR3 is TGTGCCAGCAGTATCCGGGACAGGACTTCCAATGAGCAGTTCTTC. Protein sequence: CASSIRDRTSNEQFF.

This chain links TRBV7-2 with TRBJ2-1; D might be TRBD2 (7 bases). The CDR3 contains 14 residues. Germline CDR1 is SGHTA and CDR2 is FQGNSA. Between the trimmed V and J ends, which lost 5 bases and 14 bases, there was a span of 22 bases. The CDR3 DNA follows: TGTGCCAGCAGCGGAACTAGGGGGGGGACTGGCAAGTTCTTC. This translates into CASSGTRGGTGKFF. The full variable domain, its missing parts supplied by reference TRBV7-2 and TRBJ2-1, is GAGVSQSPSNKVTEKGKDVELRCDPISGHTALYWYRQSLGQGLEFLIYFQGNSAPDKSGLPSDRFSAERTGGSVSTLTIQRTQQEDSAVYLCASSGTRGGTGKFFGPGTRLTVL.